This T cell receptor beta chain was observed in a study of blood T cell repertoires in COVID-19. Study at large: Acute and convalescent COVID-19 samples came from the United States, Italy and Spain.

Assay: immunoSEQ multiplex PCR; the TCRdb copy retains only in-frame clones and omits some. The table has some 200,000 clones, around 89% seen once. The junction had 3 bases not matched to a gene; V was cut back by 6 bases and J by 7 bases. Germline-derived CDR1 and CDR2 are SGDLS and YYNGEE. This CDR3 spans 11 amino acids. Material: PBMCs or T cells enriched from blood (not recorded which). The TCR originated in a woman aged 18-35 years who had recovered from COVID-19. The chain has TRBV9 and TRBJ1-2; 7 nucleotides line up with TRBD1. CDR3 loop: CASTRQGGYTF. As DNA, the CDR3 is TGTGCCAGCACCCGACAGGGTGGCTACACCTTC.